The sequence of this T cell receptor beta chain was determined in a study of monozygotic twins with inflammatory bowel disease. Study-level points and caveats: With others, IBD patients shared fewer clonotypes than healthy twins did, especially with disease activity. TCRbeta inverse Simpson diversity was decreased in IBD patients versus healthy co-twins.

Comments on this clonotype: Antigen: not known.

The germline gives CDR1 LNHNV, CDR2 YYDKDF (reference sequence). The CDR3 loop spans 12 amino acids. Researchers generated cDNA in eight separate reactions per sample. A template switching step added UMIs, each with a 6-nucleotide sample barcode. Reanalyzing the 5' RACE reads, TCRdb keeps one entry per CDR3 protein, without DNA. The sample has roughly 100,000 distinct CDR3 sequences. V usage is TRBV15 and J usage is TRBJ2-5. The sample comprised blood. The sequence came from a human donor with ulcerative colitis or Crohn's disease, or a healthy co-twin of an affected twin (not recorded which). CDR3 region: CATSVLGETQYF.